Presented here are 3 T cell receptor beta chains from one specimen sequenced in a study of T cells in Graves' hyperthyroidism and ophthalmopathy. Amplification targeted TCR beta CDR3 regions from RNA transcripts. The TCR CDR3 was amplified in a first-round RT-PCR using the HTBI primer set. TCRdb re-called the multiplex PCR reads with MiXCR, one entry per CDR3 protein. Of roughly 330,000 distinct CDR3 sequences in the sample, 15% to 20% were seen once. The sequenced sample was blood. All receptors derive from a man younger than 45 with Graves' hyperthyroidism.

This clonotype was picked up many times. The chain employs TRBV3-1 and TRBJ2-2, with D maybe TRBD1 (6 bases). V lost 1 base and J 0 bases, leaving 9 bases between the germline ends. Germline assignment: CDR1 LGHDT and CDR2 YNNKEL (reference sequence). The CDR3 consists of 16 residues. CDR3 region: CASSQGTAANTGELFF. CDR3 nucleotides: TGTGCCAGCAGCCAAGGGACAGCCGCGAACACCGGGGAGCTGTTTTTT.

This clonotype was seen ten or more times. The CDR3 DNA follows: TGTGCCAGCATAAGAGTTGGGGGGGAGTCCCACAATGAGCAGTTCTTC. This encodes CASIRVGGESHNEQFF. The chain uses TRBV13 and TRBJ2-1, with TRBD2 matching over 7 bases. The CDR3 has 16 amino acids. V gave up 7 bases and J gave up 5 bases; unmatched junction bases: 14. CDR1 and CDR2 (germline): PRHDT, FYEKMQ (reference sequence).

The table lists this clonotype with a few counts. The rearrangement joins TRBV4-1 to TRBJ2-7, with D tentatively TRBD1 or TRBD2 (5 bases each). Trimming stripped 2 bases from V and 3 bases from J, with 14 bases between. The CDR3 covers 15 residues. Per germline, CDR1 MGHRA and CDR2 YSYEKL. CDR3 bases: TGCGCCAGCAGCCAACGAGGGACCCAACGCTACGAGCAGTACTTC. Protein: CASSQRGTQRYEQYF.